Each of the 15 T cell receptor beta chains below was sequenced from the same sample in a study of blood T cell repertoires in COVID-19. Only in-frame clones appear in the TCRdb table, and some are missing; sequencing was by immunoSEQ multiplex PCR. The sample contains 250,000 to 300,000 clones, around 88% of which appear only once. Material: peripheral blood. These receptors were collected from a woman aged 70-85 years with COVID-19, enrolled during active disease.

The chain combines TRBV2 with TRBJ2-7, with D tentatively TRBD2 (6 bases). Trimming cost V 2 bases and J 0 bases, with 11 bases left between them. The germline V gene encodes CDR1 SNHLY and CDR2 FYNNEI. This CDR3 spans 15 amino acids. CDR3 DNA: TGTGCCAGCAGTGAAAATCCAGCGGGCTCCTACGAGCAGTACTTC. This sequence encodes CASSENPAGSYEQYF.

J is TRBJ1-2 and V is TRBV6-5, with D unclear. V lost 6 bases to trimming and J lost 5 bases, with 7 bases between them. CDR1 is MNHEY, CDR2 SVGAGI, per germline. The CDR3 has 11 residues. Here the CDR3 reads CASRALYGYTF. The DNA for the CDR3 is TGTGCCAGCAGGGCACTATATGGCTACACCTTC.

This clone was observed a few times. V is TRBV6-4 and J is TRBJ1-2, with 7 bases lining up with TRBD1. After removal of 4 bases from V and 7 bases from J, the junction contained 6 bases not matched to a gene. Germline V CDR1 and CDR2: MRHNA, SNTAGT. This CDR3 has 13 residues. In DNA form, the CDR3 reads TGTGCCAGCAGTGCAACAGGGGAGAGTGGCTACACCTTC. This translates into CASSATGESGYTF.

This chain connects TRBV10-2 to TRBJ1-1, with 9 bases that match TRBD1. V lost 9 bases, J lost 1 base, and 3 bases stayed unmatched. Germline-derived CDR1 and CDR2 are WSHSY and SAAADI. CDR3 size: 13 residues. The CDR3 bases are TGCGCCAGTAGGGACAGGGAGAACACTGAAGCTTTCTTT. Amino acid sequence: CASRDRENTEAFF.

V is TRBV4-1 and J is TRBJ1-1, with no clear D. Germline V lookup: CDR1 MGHRA, CDR2 YSYEKL. The V end was cut by 0 bases, the J end by 0 bases, with 17 bases between. The CDR3 loop spans 18 amino acids. This chain's CDR3 is CASSQDFDSAIMNTEAFF. The DNA of the CDR3 is TGCGCCAGCAGCCAAGATTTCGACTCGGCCATCATGAACACTGAAGCTTTCTTT.

The genes are TRBV9 and TRBJ2-2, with D tentatively TRBD2 (5 bases). The CDR3 runs 17 residues. CDR1 SGDLS and CDR2 YYNGEE come from the germline V gene. The V and J ends lost 0 bases and 4 bases respectively, with 16 bases between them. CDR3 amino acids: CASSVGPGLTSTGELFF. DNA of the CDR3: TGTGCCAGCAGCGTAGGACCCGGACTCACCTCCACCGGGGAGCTGTTTTTT.

This sequence joins TRBV13 and TRBJ2-1; 9 positions match TRBD2. The CDR3 covers 18 residues. V was clipped by 0 bases and J by 4 bases; unmatched bases: 10. Germline V CDR1 and CDR2: PRHDT, FYEKMQ (reference sequence). In DNA, the CDR3 is TGTGCCAGCAGCTTAGGCCTGGTAGCGGGGGTGACTTACAATGAGCAGTTCTTC. This encodes CASSLGLVAGVTYNEQFF.

This chain joins TRBV7-2 and TRBJ2-7; perhaps TRBD1 as D (5 bases). V was shortened by 3 bases and J by 2 bases, with 14 bases between the two germline ends. CDR1 is SGHTA and CDR2 is FQGNSA in the germline V gene. This CDR3 is built from 15 residues. This chain's CDR3 is CASSFGQGQAYEQYF. CDR3 DNA: TGTGCCAGCAGCTTTGGCCAGGGTCAAGCCTACGAGCAGTACTTC.

J is TRBJ1-2 and V is TRBV28; D possibly corresponds to TRBD1 (6 bases). The CDR3 contains 14 residues. The V end was cut by 8 bases, the J end by 5 bases, with 18 bases between. From germline, CDR1 is MDHEN and CDR2 SYDVKM. The CDR3 region is CASGSRGGSYGYTF. CDR3 nucleotides: TGTGCCAGCGGGTCCCGCGGGGGCTCGTATGGCTACACCTTC.

The rearrangement links TRBV30 to TRBJ1-2, with 9 positions matching TRBD1. The CDR3 has 13 residues. CDR1 and CDR2 (germline): GTSNPN, SVGIG (reference sequence). After removal of 3 bases from V and 10 bases from J, the junction contained 9 bases not matched to a gene. CDR3 region: CAWRTGTGTPYTF. The CDR3 DNA is TGTGCCTGGAGGACCGGGACAGGGACGCCCTACACCTTC.

CDR3 residues: CASSASGGDRGYTF. As DNA, the CDR3 is TGCGCCAGCAGCGCGAGTGGAGGGGACCGTGGCTACACCTTC. This chain links TRBV5-1 with TRBJ1-2, with a possible D match to TRBD1 (5 bases). CDR3 size: 14 residues. The V and J ends lost 4 bases and 7 bases respectively, with 17 bases between them. Germline V gene lookup returns CDR1 SGHRS and CDR2 YFSETQ.

The CDR3 DNA follows: TGTGCCAGCAGCGTAGGAGTGGAGTCCGGGGAGCTGTTTTTT. It codes for CASSVGVESGELFF. The V and J genes are TRBV9 and TRBJ2-2; D remains unclear. CDR3 size: 14 residues. Per germline, CDR1 SGDLS and CDR2 YYNGEE. Deletions cut 0 bases from V and 6 bases from J, with 9 bases between.

The rearrangement uses TRBV21-1 and TRBJ1-2. TRBV21-1 is shown as a pseudogene. The CDR3 contains 11 residues. DNA of the CDR3: TGTGCCAGCAGCAAAGAATCAGGGAGGGCCTTC. Its translation is CASSKESGRAF.

This rearrangement joins TRBV7-6 to TRBJ2-2; D gene unclear. The CDR3 has 14 amino acids. CDR1 and CDR2 (germline): SGHVS, FNYEAQ. V lost 1 base to trimming and J lost 8 bases, with 11 bases between them. The CDR3 sequence: CASSLEISPGELFF. CDR3 DNA: TGTGCCAGCAGCTTAGAAATTTCCCCTGGGGAGCTGTTTTTT.

The V and J genes are TRBV3-1 (or the pseudogene TRBV3-2) and TRBJ1-6; D perhaps matches TRBD1 (6 bases). Trimming took 3 bases from V and 9 from J, leaving 9 bases between them. CDR1 and CDR2 from the germline V gene are LGHDT and YNNKEL (reference sequence). CDR3 length equals 13 residues. This CDR3 reads CASSHDRFSPLHF. CDR3 bases: TGTGCCAGCAGCCATGACAGGTTTTCACCCCTCCACTTT.